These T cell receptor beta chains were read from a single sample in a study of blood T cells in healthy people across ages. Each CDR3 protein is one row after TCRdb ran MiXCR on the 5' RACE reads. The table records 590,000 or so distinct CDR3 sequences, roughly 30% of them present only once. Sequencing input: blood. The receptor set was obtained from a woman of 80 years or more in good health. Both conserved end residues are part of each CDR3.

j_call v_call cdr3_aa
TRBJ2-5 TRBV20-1 CSANPGRKETQYF
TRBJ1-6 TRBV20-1 CSARAQTGLHSPLHF
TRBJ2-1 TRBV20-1 CSARSLTGNFNEQFF
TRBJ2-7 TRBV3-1 CASSQSGQGQEQYF
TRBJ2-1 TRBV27 CASSDGAAIQNYNEQFF
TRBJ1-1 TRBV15 CATSLMNTEAFF
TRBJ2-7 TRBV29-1 CSVRGPGEQYF
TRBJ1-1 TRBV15 CATSRGVTGSEAFF
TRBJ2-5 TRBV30 CAWRTMETQYF
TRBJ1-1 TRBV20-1 CSARDESRDSPRRTEAFF
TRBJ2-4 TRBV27 CASSLAGGPWEQYF
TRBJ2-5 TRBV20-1 CSARDYGPQETQYF
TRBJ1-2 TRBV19 CASSIRGSGYTF
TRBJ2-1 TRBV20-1 CSPGLPHNEQFF
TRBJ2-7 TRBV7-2 CASSLGAGGSEQYF
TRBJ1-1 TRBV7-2 CASSLARRQGGTEAFF
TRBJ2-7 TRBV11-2 CASSLEGGGKNF
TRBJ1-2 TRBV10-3 CAISGGNRETYGYTF
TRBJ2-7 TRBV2 CASLGGGEQYF
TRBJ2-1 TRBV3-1 CASGPLAGANEQFF
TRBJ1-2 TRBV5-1 CASSLGPDTGYTF
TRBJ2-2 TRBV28 CASSPPLRDTGELFF
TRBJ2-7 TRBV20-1 CSAPHDGYGEQYF
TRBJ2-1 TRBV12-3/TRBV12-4 CASSLEVAREGNEQFF
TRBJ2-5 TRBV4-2 CASSQDPRYETQYF
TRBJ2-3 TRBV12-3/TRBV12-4 CASSSAGASTDTQYF
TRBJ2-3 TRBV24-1 CATSDPTGGTSSTDTQYF
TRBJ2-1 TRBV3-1 CASSYLMRGCDEQFF
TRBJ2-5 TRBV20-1 CSSEGGQETQYF
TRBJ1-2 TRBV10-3 CAISLLDRNYGYTF
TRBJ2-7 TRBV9 CASSAPDRAGYEQYF
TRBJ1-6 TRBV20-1 CSAREGSTYNSPLHF
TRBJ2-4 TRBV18 CASSQGQGAKNIQYF
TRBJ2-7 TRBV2 CAGQTGDNEQYF
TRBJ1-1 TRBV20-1 CSARDRTDMRAFF
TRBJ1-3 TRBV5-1 CASSPRQGSGNTIYF
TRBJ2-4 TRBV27 CASTKLAGTSGGALNNEQYF
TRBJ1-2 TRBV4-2 CASSQYRVVDGYTF
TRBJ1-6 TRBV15 CATSRDLTGSGSPLHF
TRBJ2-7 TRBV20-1 CSARDGGRGRQGYEQYF
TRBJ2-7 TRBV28 CASSRANEQYF
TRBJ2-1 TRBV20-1 CSAAAPTGTYNEQFF
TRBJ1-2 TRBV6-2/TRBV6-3 CASRNRDLANYGYTF
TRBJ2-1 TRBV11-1 CASSYLGRGHEQFF
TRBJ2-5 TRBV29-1 CSVDTSGVYNKQYF
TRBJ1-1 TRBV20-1 CSAEDRGVAFF
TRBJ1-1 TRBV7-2 CASSFRFTEAFF
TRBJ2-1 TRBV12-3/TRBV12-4 CASSNTGTMSKQFF
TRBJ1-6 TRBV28 CASSLDTVWDSPLHF
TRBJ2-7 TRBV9 CASSVLSGPTGGNEQYF
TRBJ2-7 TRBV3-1 CASSSRGGPYEQYF
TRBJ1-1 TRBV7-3 CASSLIRAGNTEAFF
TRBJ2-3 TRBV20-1 CSARDPETQYF
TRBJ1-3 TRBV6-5 CASSLGQTIGNTIYF
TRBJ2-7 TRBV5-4 CASSSGFGYEQYF
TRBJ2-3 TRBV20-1 CSAPAGGMNTQYF
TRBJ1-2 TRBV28 CASYQNRDYGYTF